This entry is about one TCR beta chain. The repertoire was sequenced with immunoSEQ multiplex PCR; TCRdb's copy has only in-frame clones and lacks some. The sample gives 70,000 to 95,000 clones, just over 90% of which show up once; over 0.85% is in the top ten. Germline V gene lookup returns CDR1 MNHEY and CDR2 SMNVEV (reference sequence). The length of the CDR3 is 15 residues. J gave up 10 bases and V 0 bases, and 8 bases lay outside the gene matches. The entry originates in a study of control samples from healthy donors and cancer patients. The clonotype comes from a woman between 25 and 40 years old in good health. This chain uses TRBV27 with TRBJ1-1, with 10 bases matching TRBD1. Sequenced sample: blood. CDR3 in amino acids: CASSLSIGQGGVAFF. CDR3 nucleotide sequence: TGTGCCAGCAGTTTATCGATCGGACAGGGGGGTGTAGCTTTCTTT.